This T cell receptor beta chain is drawn from a study of shared T cell receptors in the human thymus. TCRdb keeps only in-frame clones here, not all; method: immunoSEQ multiplex PCR. The repertoire holds under 700,000 clones, with about 80% as singletons. Looked up from germline, CDR1 is SGHDT and CDR2 is YYEEEE. Trimming took 1 base from V and 6 from J, leaving 9 bases between them. The CDR3 totals 13 residues. The data also belong to a second study, concerning human thymus T cells.

The rearrangement links TRBV5-6 to TRBJ2-3; D might be TRBD1 (6 bases). Specimen: thymocytes. This TCR came from a boy under two years old with a congenital heart defect. CDR3 sequence reads: CASSLYRGDTQYF. The CDR3 DNA reads TGTGCCAGCAGCTTGTATAGGGGGGATACGCAGTATTTT.